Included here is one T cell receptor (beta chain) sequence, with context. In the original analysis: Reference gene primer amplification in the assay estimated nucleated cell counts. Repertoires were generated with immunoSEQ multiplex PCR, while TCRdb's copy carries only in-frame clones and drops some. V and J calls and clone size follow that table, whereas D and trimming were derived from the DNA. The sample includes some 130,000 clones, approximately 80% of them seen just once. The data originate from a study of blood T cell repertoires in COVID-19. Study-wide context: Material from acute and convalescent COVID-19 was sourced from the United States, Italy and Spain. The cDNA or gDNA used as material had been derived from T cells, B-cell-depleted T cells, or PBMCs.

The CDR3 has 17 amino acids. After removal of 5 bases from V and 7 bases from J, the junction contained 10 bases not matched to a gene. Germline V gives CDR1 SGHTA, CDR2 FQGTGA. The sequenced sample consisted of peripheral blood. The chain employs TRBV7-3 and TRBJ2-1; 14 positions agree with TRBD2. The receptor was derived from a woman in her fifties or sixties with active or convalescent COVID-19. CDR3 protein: CASSPGLAGVLGNEQFF. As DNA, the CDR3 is TGTGCCAGCAGCCCGGGACTAGCGGGAGTGTTGGGAAATGAGCAGTTCTTC.